A single sample gave rise to the 14 T cell receptor beta chains below, sequenced in a study of blood T cell repertoires in COVID-19. Libraries were prepared by immunoSEQ multiplex PCR; TCRdb keeps only in-frame clonotypes and omits some of them. Here the sample spans over 40,000 clones, less than 95% being singletons. The source material was peripheral blood. These receptors came from a man between 65 and 85 years old with acute or convalescent COVID-19.

This chain links TRBV19 with TRBJ1-2, with D perhaps TRBD1 (5 bases). The V end was cut by 5 bases, the J end by 3 bases, with 10 bases between. The CDR3 spans 13 residues. Germline V lookup: CDR1 LNHDA, CDR2 SQIVND (reference sequence). This CDR3 is CASSSREDYGYTF. The CDR3 bases are TGTGCCAGTAGTTCCAGGGAGGACTATGGCTACACCTTC.

The DNA for the CDR3 is TGTGCCAGCAGTTTAGAGTCAGGATCCTACGAGCAGTACTTC. This encodes CASSLESGSYEQYF. The J gene is TRBJ2-7, the V gene TRBV27; D not certain. Germline CDR1 MNHEY, CDR2 SMNVEV (reference sequence). The CDR3 length is 14 residues. Trimming cost V 2 bases and J 1 base, with 9 bases left between them.

The rearrangement uses TRBV7-9 and TRBJ1-2, with a weak D call TRBD1 (5 bases). The V end lost 6 bases, the J end lost 4 bases, and 15 bases lay between the germline ends. CDR3 length: 14 residues. Germline V CDR1 and CDR2: SEHNR, FQNEAQ (reference sequence). CDR3 residues: CASRAGAAAYGYTF. The CDR3 nucleotides are TGTGCCAGCAGAGCTGGGGCAGCCGCCTATGGCTACACCTTC.

This clone was picked up a small number of times. This chain joins TRBV7-8 and TRBJ2-7; 8 nucleotides line up with TRBD2. Germline lookup yields CDR1 SGHVS and CDR2 FQNEAQ. V dropped 1 base and J dropped 4; count of bases not matched to a gene: 9. This CDR3 is built from 16 residues. The CDR3 loop reads CASSLGPERGIYEQYF. The DNA for the CDR3 is TGTGCCAGCAGCTTAGGTCCCGAGCGGGGGATATACGAGCAGTACTTC.

This clone occurred a few times. V gene TRBV7-3 combines with J gene TRBJ2-6; D is perhaps TRBD1 (6 bases). The ends were cut back, 6 bases at V and 1 base at J, with 13 bases in the middle. The CDR3 loop spans 16 amino acids. Germline loops: CDR1 SGHTA, CDR2 FQGTGA. The chain's CDR3 is CASSLQGLSGANVLTF. The CDR3, as DNA: TGTGCCAGCAGTTTACAGGGTCTGTCTGGGGCCAACGTCCTGACTTTC.

The V call is TRBV7-6, the J call TRBJ2-5; perhaps TRBD2 as D (6 bases). Trimming pared 1 base from V and 3 bases from J, leaving 15 bases between. The CDR3 is 16 amino acids. CDR1 SGHVS and CDR2 FNYEAQ come from the germline V gene. CDR3 protein: CASSLGAGLYEETQYF. CDR3 DNA: TGTGCCAGCAGCTTAGGGGCGGGACTTTATGAAGAGACCCAGTACTTC.

The J gene is TRBJ1-5, the V gene TRBV6-5; no firm D call. CDR3 size: 13 residues. With 4 bases removed from V and 0 bases from J, the gap between germline ends came to 4 bases. Germline CDR1 reads MNHEY; CDR2 reads SVGAGI. In DNA form, the CDR3 reads TGTGCCAGCAGTTTCAGTAGCAATCAGCCCCAGCATTTT. It encodes CASSFSSNQPQHF.

In this sample, this clone turned up a few times. The V call is TRBV7-9, the J call TRBJ1-2; D not resolved. Per the germline V gene, CDR1 is SEHNR and CDR2 is FQNEAQ (reference sequence). The CDR3 length is 13 residues. V was pared by 5 bases and J by 3 bases, with 10 bases between. CDR3 sequence (DNA): TGTGCCAGCAGCCCCGGCGGGCACTATGGCTACACCTTC. This gives the protein CASSPGGHYGYTF.

The chain has TRBV18 and TRBJ1-2; 7 nucleotides align to TRBD1. The CDR3 contains 17 residues. Germline lookup yields CDR1 KGHSH and CDR2 LQKENI. The trim removed 4 bases at V and 0 bases at J, leaving 11 bases unmatched. The CDR3 nucleotides are TGTGCCAGCTCACGGGACAGCCTTAGCTGGACTAACTATGGCTACACCTTC. The encoded protein is CASSRDSLSWTNYGYTF.

This clone appeared a single time. This chain uses TRBV6-5 with TRBJ1-1; 7 nucleotides line up with TRBD1. CDR1 and CDR2 (germline): MNHEY, SVGAGI. Trimming removed 7 bases from V and 4 bases from J; junction bases left unmatched: 6. This CDR3 contains 13 residues. Here the CDR3 reads CASMTGLGTEAFF. In DNA, the CDR3 is TGTGCCAGCATGACAGGGCTTGGCACTGAAGCTTTCTTT.

The J gene is TRBJ1-1, the V gene TRBV7-9; D may be TRBD1 (5 bases). The CDR3 is made up of 14 amino acids. Trimming removed 5 bases from V and 4 bases from J, with 14 bases in between. Per the germline V gene, CDR1 is SEHNR and CDR2 is FQNEAQ (reference sequence). CDR3 sequence reads: CASSPRAGGTEAFF. In nucleotides, the CDR3 is TGTGCCAGCAGCCCCAGGGCAGGTGGCACTGAAGCTTTCTTT.

Only a few counts were recorded for this clone. The chain joins TRBV6-5 to TRBJ1-4; D is undetermined. The CDR3 runs to 12 residues. V lost 2 bases to trimming and J lost 8 bases, with 6 bases between them. Germline V gene data show CDR1 as MNHEY and CDR2 as SVGAGI. This chain's CDR3 is CASSYGGEKLFF. The CDR3 bases are TGTGCCAGCAGTTACGGAGGGGAAAAACTGTTTTTT.

This chain connects TRBV7-9 to TRBJ1-2; TRBD1 matches 7 bases. Germline-derived CDR1 and CDR2 are SEHNR and FQNEAQ (reference sequence). The CDR3 loop spans 15 amino acids. V lost 4 bases, J lost 4 bases, and 9 bases stayed unmatched. CDR3 protein: CASSSTDRVPYGYTF. The CDR3 region has the DNA TGTGCCAGCAGCTCAACCGACAGGGTGCCCTATGGCTACACCTTC.

The rearrangement joins TRBV6-1 to TRBJ1-6, with D hard to call. V lost 0 bases and J 12 bases, leaving 12 bases between the germline ends. The CDR3 contains 14 residues. CDR1 and CDR2 (germline): MNHNS, SASEGT. The CDR3 is CASSEAGRPGPLHF. Here the CDR3 DNA reads TGTGCCAGCAGTGAAGCGGGCCGGCCTGGACCCCTCCACTTT.